This is a list of T cell receptor beta chains from one sample in a study of blood T cell repertoires in COVID-19. Repertoires were generated with immunoSEQ multiplex PCR, while TCRdb's copy carries only in-frame clones and drops some. The table includes around 160,000 clones, 80% to 90% detected once. Sequencing was performed on peripheral blood. The receptors stem from a man aged 55-75 years with acute or convalescent COVID-19. Both conserved end residues are part of each CDR3. The D gene is left open where the match is weak. Not every row has a clone size; where given, it reads once, few, many or a size class.

CDR3nt	CDR3aa	abundance	v_gene	j_gene	d_gene
TGCGCCAGCAGCTTTACACATCCGCAGGAGACCCAGTACTTC	CASSFTHPQETQYF	NA	TRBV5-1	TRBJ2-5	NA
TGTGCCAGCAGCCATCTAGGCGGGCCCGGGGAGCTGTTTTTT	CASSHLGGPGELFF	NA	TRBV3-1/TRBV3-2	TRBJ2-2	NA
TGTGCCACCAGTGATAAACGACAGAATCAGCCCCAGCATTTT	CATSDKRQNQPQHF	NA	TRBV24-1	TRBJ1-5	NA
TGTGCCAGCAGCCGAACCCACGGAGATACGCAGTATTTT	CASSRTHGDTQYF	NA	TRBV7-3	TRBJ2-3	NA
TGTGCCAGCAGCTTGGTGGGCCCCACATTGGATACGCAGTATTTT	CASSLVGPTLDTQYF	NA	TRBV5-5	TRBJ2-3	NA
TGTGCCAGCAGGACGACAGGGTCGGAACATCGAGAGACCCAGTACTTC	CASRTTGSEHRETQYF	NA	TRBV28	TRBJ2-5	TRBD1
TGTGCCTGGAGAGGGACTAGCGGGCCTCACGAGCAGTTCTTC	CAWRGTSGPHEQFF	NA	TRBV30	TRBJ2-1	TRBD2
TGTGCCAGCAGTTACTTCCGGGGGGGTGAGCAGTTCTTC	CASSYFRGGEQFF	NA	TRBV6-5	TRBJ2-1	TRBD2
TGTGCCAGCAGCAAAGGCGGGCGGGTAAACTTC	CASSKGGRVNF	NA	TRBV21-1	TRBJ2-7	NA
TGCGCCAGCAGTGTTTCGGGGGGCGAGCAGTACTTC	CASSVSGGEQYF	NA	TRBV10-1	TRBJ2-7	TRBD2
TGTGCCAGCAGTATCCGGACAGCCAGCTCTGGAAACACCATATATTTT	CASSIRTASSGNTIYF	NA	TRBV28	TRBJ1-3	NA
TGTGCCAGCAGCTTTTTCACAGGGTTCGCCCCTCCCGGCGGCTACACCTTC	CASSFFTGFAPPGGYTF	NA	TRBV13	TRBJ1-2	NA
TGTGCCAGCAGTTTTGCAGGGGCGATCTACGAGCAGTACTTC	CASSFAGAIYEQYF	NA	TRBV27	TRBJ2-7	NA
TGTGCCAGCAGCCCTCGGACTAGCGGGGCTTACAATGAGCAGTTCTTC	CASSPRTSGAYNEQFF	NA	TRBV7-3	TRBJ2-1	TRBD2
TGTGCCAGCAGTTCATCCCTAGCGGGGGCCTACGAGCAGTACTTC	CASSSSLAGAYEQYF	NA	TRBV6-2/TRBV6-3	TRBJ2-7	TRBD2
TGTGCCAGCAGTTTGGGACAGACCTATGGCTACACCTTC	CASSLGQTYGYTF	NA	TRBV12-3/TRBV12-4	TRBJ1-2	TRBD1
TGTGCCAGCAGTTACGGGGACAGGGCTGGAAACACCATATATTTT	CASSYGDRAGNTIYF	NA	TRBV6-2/TRBV6-3	TRBJ1-3	TRBD1
TGTGCCAGCAGTGAGCTGGGGCAGAACTATGGCTACACCTTC	CASSELGQNYGYTF	few	TRBV2	TRBJ1-2	NA